The T cell receptor beta chain under discussion was sequenced for a study of CD8 T cells in ankylosing spondylitis. TCRdb used MiXCR to reprocess the 5' RACE reads, holding one entry per CDR3 protein. Of fewer than 25,000 distinct CDR3 sequences listed, roughly 13% are singletons. Sequenced input: blood. The clonotype comes from a male donor with ankylosing spondylitis or in good health (not recorded which).

As DNA, the CDR3 is TGTGCCAGCAGCTTCGAGCGCGACACCGGGGAGCTGTTTTTT. Its translation is CASSFERDTGELFF. The rearrangement uses TRBV5-4 and TRBJ2-2; D unresolved. The CDR3 runs to 14 residues. Per germline, CDR1 SGHNT and CDR2 YYREEE (reference sequence). Trimming removed 2 bases from V and 3 bases from J, with 8 bases in between.